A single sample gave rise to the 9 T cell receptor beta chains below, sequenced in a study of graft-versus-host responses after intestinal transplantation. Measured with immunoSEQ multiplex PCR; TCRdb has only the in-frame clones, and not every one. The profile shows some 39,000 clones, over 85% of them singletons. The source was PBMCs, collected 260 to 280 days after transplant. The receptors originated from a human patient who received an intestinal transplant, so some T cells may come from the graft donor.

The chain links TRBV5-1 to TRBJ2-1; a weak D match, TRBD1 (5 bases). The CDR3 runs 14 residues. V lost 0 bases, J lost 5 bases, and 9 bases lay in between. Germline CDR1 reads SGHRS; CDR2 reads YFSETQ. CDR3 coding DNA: TGCGCCAGCAGCTTGGTAAGGGGAAACAATGAGCAGTTCTTC. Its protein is CASSLVRGNNEQFF.

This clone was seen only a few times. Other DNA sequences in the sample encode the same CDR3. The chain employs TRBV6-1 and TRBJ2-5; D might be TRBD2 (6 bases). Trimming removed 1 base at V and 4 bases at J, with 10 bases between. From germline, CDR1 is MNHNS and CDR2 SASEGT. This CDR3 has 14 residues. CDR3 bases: TGTGCCAGCAGTGAAGGTCGGGACTTAGAGACCCAGTACTTC. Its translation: CASSEGRDLETQYF.

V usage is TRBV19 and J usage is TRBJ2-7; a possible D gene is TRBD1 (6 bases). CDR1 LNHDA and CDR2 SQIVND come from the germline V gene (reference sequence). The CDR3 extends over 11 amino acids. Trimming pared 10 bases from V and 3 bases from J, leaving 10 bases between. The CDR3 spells CATLQGYEQYF. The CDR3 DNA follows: TGTGCCACACTACAGGGCTACGAGCAGTACTTC. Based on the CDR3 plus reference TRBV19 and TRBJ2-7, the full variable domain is DGGITQSPKYLFRKEGQNVTLSCEQNLNHDAMYWYRQDPGQGLRLIYYSQIVNDFQKGDIAEGYSVSREKKESFPLTVTSAQKNPTAFYLCATLQGYEQYFGPGTRLTVT.

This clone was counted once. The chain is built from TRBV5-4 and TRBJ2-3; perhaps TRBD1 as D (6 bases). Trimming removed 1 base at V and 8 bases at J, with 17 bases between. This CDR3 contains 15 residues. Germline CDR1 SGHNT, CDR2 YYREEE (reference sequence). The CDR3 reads CASSLPGQGRSTQYF. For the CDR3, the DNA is TGTGCCAGCAGCTTGCCGGGACAAGGTCGGAGTACGCAGTATTTT.

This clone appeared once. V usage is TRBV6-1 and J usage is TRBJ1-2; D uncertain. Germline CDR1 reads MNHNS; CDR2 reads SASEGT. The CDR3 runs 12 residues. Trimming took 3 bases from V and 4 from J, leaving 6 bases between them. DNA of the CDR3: TGTGCCAGCAGTGACAATACCTATGGCTACACCTTC. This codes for CASSDNTYGYTF.

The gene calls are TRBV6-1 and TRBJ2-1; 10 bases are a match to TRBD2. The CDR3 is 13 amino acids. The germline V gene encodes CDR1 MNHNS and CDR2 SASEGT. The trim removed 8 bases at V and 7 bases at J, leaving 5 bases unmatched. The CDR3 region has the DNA TGTGCCAGCGATAGCGGGGGGCTAAATGAGCAGTTCTTC. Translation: CASDSGGLNEQFF.

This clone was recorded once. CDR3 sequence reads: CASSQPQGIRGEQYF. The DNA for the CDR3 is TGCGCCAGCAGCCAACCACAGGGCATCAGAGGGGAGCAGTACTTC. The chain carries TRBV4-1 and TRBJ2-7; tentatively, D is TRBD1 (6 bases). Trimming stripped 2 bases from V and 7 bases from J, with 18 bases between. CDR1 and CDR2 (germline): MGHRA, YSYEKL. The CDR3 sequence is 15 residues long.

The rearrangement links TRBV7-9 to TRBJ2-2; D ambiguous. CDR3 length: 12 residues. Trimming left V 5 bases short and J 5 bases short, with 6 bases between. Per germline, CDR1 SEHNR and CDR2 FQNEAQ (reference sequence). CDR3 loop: CASSLRTGELFF. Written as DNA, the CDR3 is TGTGCCAGCAGCCTCCGAACCGGGGAGCTGTTTTTT. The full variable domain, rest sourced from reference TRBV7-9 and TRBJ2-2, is DTGVSQNPRHKITKRGQNVTFRCDPISEHNRLYWYRQTLGQGPEFLTYFQNEAQLEKSRLLSDRFSAERPKGSFSTLEIQRTEQGDSAMYLCASSLRTGELFFGEGSRLTVL.

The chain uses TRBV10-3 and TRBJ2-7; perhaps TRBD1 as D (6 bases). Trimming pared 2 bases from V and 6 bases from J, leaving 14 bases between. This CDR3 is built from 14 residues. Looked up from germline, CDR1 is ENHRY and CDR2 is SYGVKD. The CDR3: CAISEQGSSLEQYF. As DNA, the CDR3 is TGTGCCATCAGTGAGCAGGGGTCCTCCCTCGAGCAGTACTTC.